The count of the clone carrying this T cell receptor beta chain is one. Antigen: not known. The record originates from a study of type 1 regulatory T cells. Across the whole study: An in vitro protocol generated T-allo10, a Tr1-enriched, alloantigen-specific CD4 T cell product.

TCRdb re-called the reads through MiXCR, storing one row per CDR3 protein. This sample yields 55,000 to 65,000 distinct CDR3 sequences, of which less than 70% are seen a single time; about 2% belongs to the top ten. Study observations and caveats: Compared with non-type 1 regulatory T cells, type 1 regulatory T cells showed a more restricted TCR repertoire.

Germline V gives CDR1 SGHVS, CDR2 FQNEAQ. The CDR3 runs 13 residues. V was cut by 7 bases and J by 1 base, with 10 bases left in between. The receptor was derived from a human donor in good health. The sample taken for sequencing was cultured non-Tr1 T cells, either the whole culture or a sorted T cell fraction (not recorded which). V and J are TRBV7-8 and TRBJ2-5, with D possibly being TRBD2 (7 bases). The CDR3 loop is CASIRGAQETQYF. The DNA for the CDR3 is TGTGCCAGCATTCGGGGGGCCCAAGAGACCCAGTACTTC.